This T cell receptor (beta chain) originates from a study of CD8 T cells in Susac syndrome. The RNA, about 0.5 to 1 ug, was put through reverse transcription using random hexamers. TCRdb recomputed calls from the immunoSEQ multiplex PCR reads with MiXCR, one row per CDR3 protein. The sample has around 300,000 distinct CDR3 sequences, about 90% seen once. The CDR3 is 15 amino acids. Trimming cost V 4 bases and J 4 bases, with 13 bases left between them. CDR1 SNHLY and CDR2 FYNNEI come from the germline V gene. Material for sequencing was CD4+ T cells from PBMCs. This chain connects TRBV2 to TRBJ1-4, with no clear D. The sequence derives from a human donor with multiple sclerosis. CDR3 DNA: TGTGCCAGCAGTGCAGATCACGGCCTTAATGAAAAACTGTTTTTT. It yields the protein CASSADHGLNEKLFF.